This T cell receptor (beta chain) is drawn from a study of T cells in Graves' hyperthyroidism and ophthalmopathy. At the level of the study: Initial diagnosis, before any treatment, was when peripheral blood was collected.

Amplified regions were TCR beta CDR3 sequences from RNA transcripts. HTBI primers were the set used in a first-round RT-PCR of the TCR CDR3. MiXCR was run by TCRdb on the multiplex PCR reads, yielding one entry per CDR3 protein. This table has hundreds of thousands of distinct CDR3 sequences, approximately 15% appearing once. Disease duration under 2 months; hyperthyroidism patients were aged 18 to 65. Patients having uncontrolled infection, another autoimmune disease, pregnancy or lactation were not included. From roughly 10 ml of fresh peripheral blood, PBMCs were isolated. This clonotype appeared many times. The receptor was isolated from a woman under 30 with Graves' hyperthyroidism. Input material: blood.

CDR3 nucleotide sequence: TGTGCCAGCAGTTATGCAGGGGAGCAAGAGACCCAGTACTTC. Its translation is CASSYAGEQETQYF. The chain couples TRBV6-1 to TRBJ2-5, with D maybe TRBD1 (6 bases). Germline-derived CDR1 and CDR2 are MNHNS and SASEGT. Trimming shortened V by 5 bases and J by 2 bases, and 12 bases separated the two germline ends. There are 14 residues in the CDR3.